Below are 7 T cell receptor beta chains sequenced from a single sample in a study of OX40 agonist ivuxolimab in advanced cancers. This table comes from immunoSEQ multiplex PCR, and its TCRdb copy is limited to in-frame clones, with some not included. The sample yields fewer than 75,000 clones, 88% seen once. The sample was CD4+ or CD8+ T cells sorted from blood, taken in a trial of the OX40 agonist ivuxolimab. The receptors were sampled from an adult with an advanced solid tumor such as melanoma, head and neck, liver or kidney cancer.

This clone was seen a single time. DNA of the CDR3: TGTGCCAGCAGGGTTACTGCGTCCTACGAGCAGTACTTC. Its protein is CASRVTASYEQYF. J is TRBJ2-7 and V is TRBV6-1, with unresolved D. The CDR3 extends over 13 amino acids. Between the trimmed V and J ends, which lost 6 bases and 1 base, there was a span of 10 bases. Germline values: CDR1 MNHNS, CDR2 SASEGT.

The chain employs TRBV7-6 and TRBJ2-3; possibly TRBD1 or TRBD2 for D (5 bases each). CDR1 is SGHVS and CDR2 is FNYEAQ in the germline V gene. Deletions cut 4 bases from V and 4 bases from J, with 12 bases between. This CDR3 is built from 14 residues. The CDR3, as DNA: TGTGCCAGCAGCTCCTGGGGGACGGCAGATACGCAGTATTTT. Translating it yields CASSSWGTADTQYF.

J is TRBJ2-3 and V is TRBV5-1; D might be TRBD2 (5 bases). The CDR3 loop spans 16 amino acids. Per the germline V gene, CDR1 is SGHRS and CDR2 is YFSETQ. The ends were cut back, 2 bases at V and 2 bases at J, with 15 bases in the middle. The CDR3 here is CASSFGSVRVTDTQYF. CDR3 bases: TGCGCCAGCAGCTTCGGTAGCGTAAGGGTCACAGATACGCAGTATTTT.

The J gene is TRBJ2-6, the V gene TRBV29-1, with no clear D. V was trimmed by 5 bases and J by 2 bases, leaving 4 bases between them. CDR3 size: 12 residues. Germline-derived CDR1 and CDR2 are SQVTM and ANQGSEA. CDR3 nucleotide sequence: TGCAGCGTTCAGCCTGGGGCCAACGTCCTGACTTTC. Protein product: CSVQPGANVLTF.

This clone was recorded only once. The chain links TRBV5-1 to TRBJ1-6; D not certain. Trimming cost V 0 bases and J 7 bases, with 14 bases left between them. This CDR3 region has 16 residues. Germline lookup yields CDR1 SGHRS and CDR2 YFSETQ. The CDR3 sequence is CASSLVAASGNSPLHF. CDR3 coding DNA: TGCGCCAGCAGCTTGGTCGCAGCGAGCGGGAATTCACCCCTCCACTTT.

The chain joins TRBV9 to TRBJ2-7; possibly TRBD2 for D (6 bases). The V gene lost 0 bases and the J gene lost 2 bases, with 9 bases spanning the gap. CDR3 length: 14 residues. Germline CDR1 SGDLS, CDR2 YYNGEE. The CDR3 nucleotides are TGTGCCAGCAGCGTAGGGGGGGTAGCCTACGAGCAGTACTTC. Amino acid sequence: CASSVGGVAYEQYF.

This rearrangement joins TRBV7-6 to TRBJ1-1; D call uncertain. Between the trimmed V and J ends, which lost 2 bases and 5 bases, there was a span of 9 bases. This CDR3 is built from 13 residues. CDR1 and CDR2 from the germline V gene are SGHVS and FNYEAQ. The CDR3 reads CASSLFAGTEAFF. The CDR3 coding sequence is TGTGCCAGCAGCTTATTCGCCGGAACTGAAGCTTTCTTT.